These 21 T cell receptor beta chains share one sample of origin, sequenced in a study of blood T cells in healthy people across ages. With a J-beta primer mix and a sample-barcoded 5' primer, a second PCR ran about 7 to 12 cycles. TCRdb re-analysed the 5' RACE reads in MiXCR, keeping a single row per CDR3 protein. Of 980,000 or so distinct CDR3 sequences in the sample, 40% to 60% were seen once. Sequencing was carried out using blood. The origin of the receptors is a man under 40 in good health.

The chain links TRBV4-3 to TRBJ2-7; tentatively, D is TRBD1 or TRBD2 (5 bases each). V lost 0 bases and J 3 bases, leaving 12 bases between the germline ends. The CDR3 has 15 residues. Germline-derived CDR1 and CDR2 are LGHNA and YSLEER. The DNA of the CDR3 is TGCGCCAGCAGCCAAGATCGGGACGTCGGCTACGAGCAGTACTTC. Translation: CASSQDRDVGYEQYF.

This clonotype was observed a few times. This chain connects TRBV28 to TRBJ2-7; D uncertain. Germline CDR1 and CDR2: MDHEN and SYDVKM. Trimming shortened V by 8 bases and J by 4 bases, and 12 bases separated the two germline ends. CDR3 length: 12 residues. The CDR3 DNA is TGTGCCAGCGGCAGAATAGGGTACGAGCAGTACTTC. It codes for CASGRIGYEQYF.

Details on this clonotype: One base away lies a much larger clone, so this may be a sequencing read error. The rearrangement uses TRBV7-3 and TRBJ2-1; possible D gene TRBD2, 6 bases. Germline V gives CDR1 SGHTA, CDR2 FQGTGA. V was trimmed by 6 bases and J by 12 bases, leaving 18 bases between them. This CDR3 region has 13 residues. The chain's CDR3 is CASRKGDGGGQFF. CDR3 DNA: TGTGCCAGCAGAAAAGGGGACGGGGGTGGGCAGTTCTTC. Full variable domain (rest looked up from reference TRBV7-3 and TRBJ2-1): GAGVSQTPSNKVTEKGKYVELRCDPISGHTALYWYRQSLGQGPEFLIYFQGTGAADDSGLPNDRFFAVRPEGSVSTLKIQRTERGDSAVYLCASRKGDGGGQFFGPGTRLTVL.

The chain links TRBV6-1 to TRBJ2-1; D gene uncertain. The V gene's germline CDR1 is MNHNS and CDR2 SASEGT. Trimming cost V 6 bases and J 10 bases, with 10 bases left between them. The CDR3 length is 11 residues. The CDR3: CASRENSEQFF. The CDR3, as DNA: TGTGCCAGCAGAGAAAATTCCGAGCAGTTCTTC.

The rearrangement joins TRBV12-3 or TRBV12-4 to TRBJ1-2, with 9 positions matching TRBD1. The CDR3 extends over 15 amino acids. With V trimmed by 6 bases and J by 7 bases, 12 bases remained unmatched. The CDR3, as DNA: TGTGCCAGCAGCCGCACTACACAGGGGGCCTCTGGCTACACCTTC. Translating it yields CASSRTTQGASGYTF.

The chain combines TRBV10-3 with TRBJ1-6, with 8 positions matching TRBD1. Germline lookup yields CDR1 ENHRY and CDR2 SYGVKD. This CDR3 is 16 amino acids long. J was trimmed by 5 bases and V by 0 bases; bases with no gene match: 3. CDR3 loop: CAISESGTGNNSPLHF. DNA for the CDR3: TGTGCCATCAGTGAGTCTGGGACAGGAAATAATTCACCCCTCCACTTT.

The V gene is TRBV4-2, the J gene TRBJ1-1, with D unresolved. V was pared by 0 bases and J by 11 bases, with 19 bases between. CDR3 length: 15 residues. Looked up from germline, CDR1 is LGHNA and CDR2 is YNFKEQ. This chain's CDR3 is CASSQDPGSQRGAFF. The CDR3 nucleotides are TGTGCCAGCAGCCAAGATCCGGGGTCCCAGCGAGGCGCTTTCTTT.

J is TRBJ2-5 and V is TRBV6-2 or TRBV6-3; no firm D call. CDR1 is MNHEY, CDR2 SVGEGT, per germline. The CDR3 contains 12 residues. The V end lost 7 bases, the J end lost 1 base, and 7 bases lay between the germline ends. The DNA of the CDR3 is TGTGCCAGCACGAGCGCCCAAGAGACCCAGTACTTC. Translated, it gives CASTSAQETQYF.

This sequence joins TRBV20-1 and TRBJ1-5; 10 bases map to TRBD1. Trimming took 4 bases from V and 4 from J; bases not matched to a gene: 7. CDR1 and CDR2 from the germline V gene are DFQATT and SNEGSKA (reference sequence). The CDR3 is 15 residues long. In DNA form, the CDR3 reads TGCAGTGCTACCCCGGACAGGGGGACTAATCAGCCCCAGCATTTT. Protein sequence: CSATPDRGTNQPQHF.

This sequence joins TRBV6-2 or TRBV6-3 and TRBJ1-1, with D possibly being TRBD1 (5 bases). Trimming removed 6 bases at V and 0 bases at J, with 8 bases between. Germline V lookup: CDR1 MNHEY, CDR2 SVGEGT. This CDR3 spans 13 amino acids. This CDR3 reads CASRDIMNTEAFF. The CDR3 bases are TGTGCCAGCAGGGACATCATGAACACTGAAGCTTTCTTT.

The chain is built from TRBV3-1 and TRBJ2-3, with a possible D match to TRBD1 (6 bases). The CDR3 is 12 amino acids. V was pared by 7 bases and J by 6 bases, with 11 bases between. Germline V gene sequence: CDR1 LGHDT, CDR2 YNNKEL (reference sequence). The CDR3: CASTLTGDTQYF. CDR3 bases: TGTGCCAGCACCCTCACAGGGGATACGCAGTATTTT.

This chain connects TRBV20-1 to TRBJ2-5, with D unclear. This CDR3 region has 17 residues. Germline V gives CDR1 DFQATT, CDR2 SNEGSKA (reference sequence). The V end lost 1 base, the J end lost 5 bases, and 23 bases lay between the germline ends. The CDR3 spells CSARAVISLPIGETQYF. The DNA for the CDR3 is TGCAGTGCTAGAGCCGTAATTAGCCTTCCGATAGGGGAGACCCAGTACTTC.

The chain combines TRBV25-1 with TRBJ2-5, with D possibly being TRBD2 (6 bases). Germline assignment: CDR1 MGHDK and CDR2 SYGVNS. V lost 3 bases and J 0 bases, leaving 14 bases between the germline ends. This CDR3 contains 16 residues. The CDR3 nucleotides read TGTGCCAGCAGTGAGCCCCGGGGAGGCTACCAAGAGACCCAGTACTTC. Residues: CASSEPRGGYQETQYF.

The chain links TRBV27 to TRBJ2-7, with D possibly matching TRBD2 (6 bases). The CDR3 sequence is 16 residues long. Germline CDR1 reads MNHEY; CDR2 reads SMNVEV (reference sequence). The V and J ends lost 5 bases and 2 bases respectively, with 19 bases between them. The CDR3 spells CASSPLRGGATYEQYF. CDR3 DNA: TGTGCCAGCAGTCCTCTGAGGGGCGGGGCTACCTACGAGCAGTACTTC.

V is TRBV7-9 and J is TRBJ2-1, with 8 bases that match TRBD2. Germline trimming cut 3 bases from V and 10 bases from J; bases unmatched to any gene: 11. Germline CDR1 and CDR2: SEHNR and FQNEAQ (reference sequence). The length of the CDR3 is 15 residues. The CDR3 spells CASSFSGALIREQFF. For the CDR3, the DNA is TGTGCCAGCAGCTTTAGCGGGGCACTCATAAGGGAGCAGTTCTTC.

This clonotype was counted only a few times. V gene TRBV7-2 combines with J gene TRBJ1-5, with D perhaps TRBD1 (6 bases). The CDR3 consists of 15 residues. CDR1 SGHTA and CDR2 FQGNSA come from the germline V gene. V gave up 3 bases and J gave up 6 bases, with 15 bases separating them. The CDR3 DNA is TGTGCCAGCAGCTTGACTTCAGGGGCGGGTCAGCCCCAGCATTTT. It translates to CASSLTSGAGQPQHF.

Written as DNA, the CDR3 is TGTGCCATCAGTGAGGGGGGTCCCCAGCATTTT. It yields the protein CAISEGGPQHF. V is TRBV10-3 and J is TRBJ1-5, with D possibly being TRBD1 (5 bases). V was shortened by 2 bases and J by 10 bases, with 6 bases between the two germline ends. Germline CDR1 reads ENHRY; CDR2 reads SYGVKD. The CDR3 covers 11 residues.

There are many counts of this clonotype. This chain joins TRBV20-1 and TRBJ2-1; D call uncertain. The CDR3 runs 15 residues. Deletions cut 3 bases from V and 0 bases from J, with 12 bases between. Germline CDR1 DFQATT, CDR2 SNEGSKA (reference sequence). For the CDR3, the DNA is TGCAGTGCTAGGGACGGAACAGACTCCTACAATGAGCAGTTCTTC. This codes for CSARDGTDSYNEQFF.

The chain has TRBV7-2 and TRBJ2-2; TRBD2 matches at 10 bases. Trimming cost V 2 bases and J 4 bases; bases outside gene matches: 4. This CDR3 contains 16 residues. Germline CDR1 is SGHTA and CDR2 is FQGNSA. The CDR3 is CASSLIAGGPTGELFF. DNA of the CDR3: TGTGCCAGCAGCTTAATAGCGGGGGGACCCACCGGGGAGCTGTTTTTT.

This clonotype was counted a few times. The chain couples TRBV29-1 to TRBJ2-7; D is perhaps TRBD1 (6 bases). V lost 2 bases to trimming and J lost 4 bases, with 27 bases between them. Germline V gene sequence: CDR1 SQVTM, CDR2 ANQGSEA. The CDR3 sequence is 18 residues long. In nucleotides, the CDR3 is TGCAGCGTTGAATTGGGAGAGTTATCCGGGACACCCTGGTACGAGCAGTACTTC. The encoded protein is CSVELGELSGTPWYEQYF.

At least ten counts were recorded for this clonotype. The genes are TRBV6-4 and TRBJ2-3, with TRBD2 identical over 7 bases. CDR1 MRHNA and CDR2 SNTAGT come from the germline V gene. The CDR3 covers 13 residues. Unmatched junction bases numbered 0, after V lost 6 bases and J lost 0 bases. CDR3 amino acids: CASSGGSTDTQYF. CDR3 DNA sequence: TGTGCCAGCAGCGGGGGGAGCACAGATACGCAGTATTTT.